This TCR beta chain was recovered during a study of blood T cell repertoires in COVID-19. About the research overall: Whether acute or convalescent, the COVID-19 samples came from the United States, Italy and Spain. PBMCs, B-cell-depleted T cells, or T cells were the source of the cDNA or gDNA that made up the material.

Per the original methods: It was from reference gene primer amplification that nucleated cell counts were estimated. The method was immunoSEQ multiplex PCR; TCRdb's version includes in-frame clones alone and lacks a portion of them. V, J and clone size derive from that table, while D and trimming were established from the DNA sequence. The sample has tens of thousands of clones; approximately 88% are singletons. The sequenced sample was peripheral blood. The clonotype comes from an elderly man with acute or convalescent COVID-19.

CDR3 nucleotide sequence: TGCAGCGTTGACTCGGGGGGGACAGATACGCAGTATTTT. It encodes CSVDSGGTDTQYF. The chain recombines TRBV29-1 with TRBJ2-3; 8 bases are a match to TRBD2. The V gene end was trimmed by 3 bases and the J gene end by 3 bases; junction bases not matched to a gene: 2. CDR1 and CDR2 from the germline V gene are SQVTM and ANQGSEA. The CDR3 runs 13 residues.